This paragraph covers one T cell receptor beta chain sequence. What it binds is unknown. Germline V gene data show CDR1 as MDHEN and CDR2 as SYDVKM. The CDR3 is 14 residues long. After removal of 2 bases from V and 5 bases from J, the junction contained 5 bases not matched to a gene. TCRdb re-called the reads through MiXCR, storing one row per CDR3 protein. The sample contains approximately 150,000 distinct CDR3 sequences, under 20% of which appear only once. This sample was taken from a study of T cell repertoires in cytomegalovirus infection. About the research overall: CMV infection together with matching HLA type was indicated by public TCR beta signatures.

Study-level findings and limits: The ex vivo response was dominated by HLA-C-restricted CMV-specific TCR beta clonotypes. Summed public TCR beta family frequency identified CMV carriers bearing the relevant HLA.

The material sequenced was CD8+ T cells from PBMCs. This clonotype originated in a human donor in good health (CMV status not recorded). Some clones in this sample may be carry-over from other donors' samples. The V and J genes are TRBV28 and TRBJ2-5, with 7 bases lining up with TRBD1. CDR3 loop: CASSLRGRRETQYF. The CDR3 DNA follows: TGTGCCAGCAGTTTAAGGGGGCGGCGGGAGACCCAGTACTTC. Complete variable domain (other parts from reference TRBV28 and TRBJ2-5): DVKVTQSSRYLVKRTGEKVFLECVQDMDHENMFWYRQDPGLGLRLIYFSYDVKMKEKGDIPEGYSVSREKKERFSLILESASTNQTSMYLCASSLRGRRETQYFGPGTRLLVL.